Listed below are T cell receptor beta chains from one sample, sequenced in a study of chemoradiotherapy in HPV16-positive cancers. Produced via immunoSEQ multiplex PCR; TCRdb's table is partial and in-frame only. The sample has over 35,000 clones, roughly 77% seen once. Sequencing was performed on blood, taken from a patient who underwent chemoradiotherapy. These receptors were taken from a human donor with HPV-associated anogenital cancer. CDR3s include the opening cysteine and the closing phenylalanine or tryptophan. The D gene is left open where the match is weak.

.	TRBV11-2	CASSLSETQYF
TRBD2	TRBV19	CASSIGTREQFF
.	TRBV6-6	CASSSQGYYGYTF
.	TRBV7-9	CASRSQALKETQYF
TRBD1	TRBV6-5	CASSKGQGYGYTF
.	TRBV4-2	CASSQDATYTGELFF
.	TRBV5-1	CASSSGRRENTEAFF
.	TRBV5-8	CASSRKTGEAFF
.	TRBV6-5	CASSAGGSGNTIYF
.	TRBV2	CASLQGVNTEAFF
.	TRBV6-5	CASSYDGTRQETQYF
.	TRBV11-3	CASSPGGTGDTEAFF
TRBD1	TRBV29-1	CSAPTGGGDTQYF
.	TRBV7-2	CASSLVGRGNTIYF
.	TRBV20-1	CSARGDQPQHF
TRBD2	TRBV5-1	CASSFLGTRSGGTQYF
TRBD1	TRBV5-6	CASSGDRGFGSPLHF
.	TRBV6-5	CASSYSTGGNTIYF